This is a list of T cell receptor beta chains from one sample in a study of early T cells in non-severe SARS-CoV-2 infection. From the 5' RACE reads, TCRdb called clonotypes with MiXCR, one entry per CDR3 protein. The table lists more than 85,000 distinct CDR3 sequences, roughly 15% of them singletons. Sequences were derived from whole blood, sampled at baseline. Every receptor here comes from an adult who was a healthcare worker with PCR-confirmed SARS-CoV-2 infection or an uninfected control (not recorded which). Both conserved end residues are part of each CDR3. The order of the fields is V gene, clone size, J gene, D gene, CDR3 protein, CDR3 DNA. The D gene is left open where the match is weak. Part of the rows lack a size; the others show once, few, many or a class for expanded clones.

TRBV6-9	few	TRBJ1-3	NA	CASSYPSYSGNTIYF	TGTGCCAGCAGTTATCCCAGCTACTCTGGAAACACCATATATTTT
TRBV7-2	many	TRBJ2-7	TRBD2	CASSLEREDEQYF	TGTGCCAGCAGCTTGGAGCGGGAGGATGAGCAGTACTTC
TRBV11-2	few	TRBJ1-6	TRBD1	CASSPLELRQGHSPLHF	TGTGCCAGCAGCCCTCTCGAATTGAGACAGGGCCATTCACCCCTCCACTTT
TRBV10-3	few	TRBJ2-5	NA	CAISGGVRQETQYF	TGTGCCATCAGTGGAGGGGTCCGCCAAGAGACCCAGTACTTC
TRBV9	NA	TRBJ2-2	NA	CASSPQSGIGELFF	TGTGCCAGCAGCCCACAGAGCGGAATCGGGGAGCTGTTTTTT
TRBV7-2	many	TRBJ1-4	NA	CASSLVQGREKLFF	TGTGCCAGCAGCTTAGTACAGGGCAGAGAAAAACTGTTTTTT
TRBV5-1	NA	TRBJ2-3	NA	CASSLEVDTQYF	TGCGCCAGCAGCTTGGAGGTAGATACGCAGTATTTT
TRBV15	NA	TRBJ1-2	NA	CATSSSRDGFYGYTF	TGTGCCACCAGCAGTAGTAGGGACGGGTTCTATGGCTACACCTTC
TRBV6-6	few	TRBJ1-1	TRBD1	CASSYRTGEAFF	TGTGCCAGCAGTTATAGGACAGGGGAAGCTTTCTTT
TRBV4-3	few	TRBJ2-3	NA	CASSQVIGSSTDTQYF	TGCGCCAGCAGCCAAGTGATTGGGTCTAGCACAGATACGCAGTATTTT
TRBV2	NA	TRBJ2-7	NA	CASSADSEQYF	TGTGCCAGCAGTGCGGACTCCGAGCAGTACTTC
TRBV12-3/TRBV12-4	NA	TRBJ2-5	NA	CASTTSKETQYF	TGTGCCAGCACCACATCAAAAGAGACCCAGTACTTC
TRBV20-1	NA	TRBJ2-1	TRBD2	CSAGGGTYNEQFF	TGCAGTGCCGGCGGGGGGACCTACAATGAGCAGTTCTTC
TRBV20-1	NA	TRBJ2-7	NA	CRVGGLGSSYEQYF	TGCAGGGTAGGAGGCTTAGGCAGCTCCTACGAGCAGTACTTC
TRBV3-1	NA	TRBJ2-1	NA	CASSQARQDYNEQFF	TGTGCCAGCAGCCAAGCGCGGCAGGACTACAATGAGCAGTTCTTC
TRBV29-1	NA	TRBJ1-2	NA	CSVMDGPYYGYTF	TGCAGCGTCATGGACGGACCTTACTATGGCTACACCTTC
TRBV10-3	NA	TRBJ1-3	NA	CAISGVSGNTIYF	TGTGCCATCTCCGGGGTATCTGGAAACACCATATATTTT
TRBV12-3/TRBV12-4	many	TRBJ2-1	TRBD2	CASSFTSGGNNEQFF	TGTGCCAGCAGTTTCACTAGCGGGGGGAACAATGAGCAGTTCTTC
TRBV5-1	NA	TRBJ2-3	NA	CASRGDGDTQYF	TGCGCCAGCAGGGGAGACGGAGATACGCAGTATTTT
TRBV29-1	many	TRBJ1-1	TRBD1	CSVQDRVGNTEAFF	TGCAGCGTTCAGGACAGGGTGGGGAACACTGAAGCTTTCTTT
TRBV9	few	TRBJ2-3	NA	CASSQRGRFTDTQYF	TGTGCCAGCAGCCAACGGGGCCGCTTCACAGATACGCAGTATTTT
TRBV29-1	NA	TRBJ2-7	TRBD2	CSVETPSGGSYEQYF	TGCAGCGTTGAAACGCCTAGCGGCGGGAGCTACGAGCAGTACTTC
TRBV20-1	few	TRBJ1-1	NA	CSASMDSETEAFF	TGCAGTGCGTCCATGGACAGTGAAACTGAAGCTTTCTTT